This paragraph covers one T cell receptor beta chain sequence. The antigen is undetermined. The ends were cut back, 4 bases at V and 6 bases at J, with 13 bases in the middle. The CDR3 extends over 14 amino acids. Per germline, CDR1 MNHEY and CDR2 SMNVEV (reference sequence). This sample is drawn from a study of cytomegalovirus exposure and HLA in healthy donors. The wider study: A subsequent analysis stated that the 120 or so validation repertoires were run on the same platform as the approximately 710 first-cohort repertoires. Study observations and caveats: Cytomegalovirus association was listed for about 170 TCR beta chains. Reports indicated that the classifier achieved high specificity and sensitivity in diagnosing cytomegalovirus status.

The table came from immunoSEQ multiplex PCR; TCRdb's copy has only in-frame clones and leaves some out. The sample lists 43,000 or so clones, around 90% seen once, with more than 4.5% in the top ten. This TCR derives from a young man in good health and CMV-seronegative. The V gene is TRBV27, the J gene TRBJ2-1; perhaps TRBD2 as D (5 bases). Sequencing was performed on PBMCs. CDR3 nucleotides: TGTGCCAGCAGTTCCCCCGGAGGCTCCAATGAGCAGTTCTTC. Residues: CASSSPGGSNEQFF.